What follows are 32 T cell receptor beta chains derived from one specimen sequenced in a study of blood T cell repertoires in COVID-19. Method: immunoSEQ multiplex PCR; TCRdb's copy keeps in-frame clones and lacks some. The sample includes roughly 79,000 clones, 80% to 90% of them seen just once. The sequenced material came from peripheral blood. These receptor sequences come from a man between 50 and 59 years old with active COVID-19.

J is TRBJ1-4 and V is TRBV5-1; 7 bases map to TRBD1. CDR1 and CDR2 (germline): SGHRS, YFSETQ. J was trimmed by 0 bases and V by 4 bases; bases with no gene match: 3. The CDR3 contains 15 residues. CDR3 nucleotide sequence: TGCGCCAGCAGCGGAACAGGGGCAACTAATGAAAAACTGTTTTTT. Translating it yields CASSGTGATNEKLFF.

On this clone itself: Compared with germline, one end of the junction differs, possibly owing to a read error. The J gene is TRBJ1-2, the V gene TRBV28; 8 nucleotides agree with TRBD1. The CDR3 consists of 14 residues. The germline gives CDR1 MDHEN, CDR2 SYDVKM. For the CDR3, the DNA is TGTGCCAGCAGACCAGGGGGCACCACCTATGTCTACACCTTC. Its translation is CASRPGGTTYVYTF.

This sequence joins TRBV19 and TRBJ2-7, with 8 bases lining up with TRBD2. J was trimmed by 1 base and V by 10 bases; bases with no gene match: 9. Germline V gene lookup returns CDR1 LNHDA and CDR2 SQIVND (reference sequence). The CDR3 loop spans 14 amino acids. The CDR3 sequence: CATENSGESYEQYF. Written as DNA, the CDR3 is TGTGCCACTGAAAATAGCGGGGAATCCTACGAGCAGTACTTC.

In its sample, this clone was seen a few times. The chain joins TRBV27 to TRBJ2-1; D is ambiguous. This CDR3 is 15 amino acids long. CDR1 and CDR2 from the germline V gene are MNHEY and SMNVEV (reference sequence). V was clipped by 8 bases and J by 3 bases, with 17 bases between them. CDR3: CASAIRGANYNEQFF. Written as DNA, the CDR3 is TGTGCCAGCGCTATTCGTGGAGCCAACTACAATGAGCAGTTCTTC.

V and J are TRBV28 and TRBJ2-7; weak D call: TRBD1 (6 bases). Germline V gene sequence: CDR1 MDHEN, CDR2 SYDVKM. Trimming took 6 bases from V and 1 from J, leaving 16 bases between them. The CDR3 is made up of 15 amino acids. The CDR3 bases are TGTGCCAGCAGCCCTAATCAGGGGTTGTCCTACGAGCAGTACTTC. Its translation: CASSPNQGLSYEQYF. Looking up the rest from reference TRBV28 and TRBJ2-7 gives the full variable domain: DVKVTQSSRYLVKRTGEKVFLECVQDMDHENMFWYRQDPGLGLRLIYFSYDVKMKEKGDIPEGYSVSREKKERFSLILESASTNQTSMYLCASSPNQGLSYEQYFGPGTRLTVT.

The CDR3: CASSRSGGPSGYEQYF. In DNA form, the CDR3 reads TGTGCCAGCAGCCGCAGCGGAGGCCCCAGCGGCTACGAGCAGTACTTC. The chain has TRBV11-2 and TRBJ2-7; a weak D match, TRBD2 (5 bases). CDR1 is SGHAT, CDR2 FQNNGV, per germline. Trimming stripped 5 bases from V and 3 bases from J, with 20 bases between. CDR3 length: 16 amino acids.

The gene calls are TRBV7-9 and TRBJ2-1; weak D call: TRBD2 (6 bases). Trimming took 1 base from V and 3 from J, leaving 13 bases between them. Germline V CDR1 and CDR2: SEHNR, FQNEAQ (reference sequence). The CDR3 runs to 16 residues. The CDR3 sequence is CASSLEAGTYYNEQFF. The DNA of the CDR3 is TGTGCCAGCAGCTTAGAGGCGGGGACTTACTACAATGAGCAGTTCTTC.

This clone was found once. The CDR3 spells CASSQVLSGNTIYF. CDR3 bases: TGCGCCAGCAGCCAAGTCCTATCTGGAAACACCATATATTTT. This chain joins TRBV4-3 and TRBJ1-3; no clear D. CDR3 length equals 14 residues. Trimming stripped 1 base from V and 1 base from J, with 5 bases between. Germline values: CDR1 LGHNA, CDR2 YSLEER.

The chain is built from TRBV4-1 and TRBJ2-3, with 11 bases matching TRBD1. V shed 3 bases, J shed 3 bases, and the junction held 5 bases outside the gene matches. Germline V gene sequence: CDR1 MGHRA, CDR2 YSYEKL. The CDR3 is made up of 16 amino acids. The chain's CDR3 is CASSQWWDRGTDTQYF. CDR3 nucleotide sequence: TGCGCCAGCAGCCAGTGGTGGGACAGGGGGACAGATACGCAGTATTTT.

This sequence joins TRBV7-2 and TRBJ2-3, with D possibly TRBD2 on 5 matching bases. Per germline, CDR1 SGHTA and CDR2 FQGNSA. This CDR3 is 15 amino acids long. V was pared by 2 bases and J by 0 bases, with 9 bases between. CDR3 in DNA: TGTGCCAGCAGCTTACGGGGATTAAGCACAGATACGCAGTATTTT. Protein product: CASSLRGLSTDTQYF.

Only one count was recorded for this clone. The V gene is TRBV10-3, the J gene TRBJ2-7; 11 bases match TRBD1. The CDR3 covers 14 residues. The J segment lost 4 bases and the V segment lost 6 bases, leaving 5 bases of the junction unmatched. CDR1 is ENHRY and CDR2 is SYGVKD in the germline V gene. CDR3 loop: CAISEGQGGYEQYF. The CDR3 coding sequence is TGTGCCATCAGCGAGGGACAGGGGGGTTACGAGCAGTACTTC.

This chain links TRBV6-1 with TRBJ2-3; 8 bases fit TRBD2. Germline V gene sequence: CDR1 MNHNS, CDR2 SASEGT. V shed 1 base and J 0 bases; nucleotides not matched to a gene: 9. This CDR3 contains 18 residues. The CDR3, as DNA: TGTGCCAGCAGTGAAGGGATGCGGGGGGCAGTAAGCACAGATACGCAGTATTTT. Protein product: CASSEGMRGAVSTDTQYF.

The rearrangement uses TRBV12-3 or TRBV12-4 and TRBJ2-7, with 7 nucleotides matching TRBD1. With 6 bases clipped from V and 0 bases from J, the junction kept 2 bases outside the gene matches. The CDR3 spans 13 residues. DNA of the CDR3: TGTGCCAGCAGCTCAGGGGGCTCCTACGAGCAGTACTTC. Translated: CASSSGGSYEQYF.

The V and J genes are TRBV6-5 and TRBJ1-2; the D is unclear. The germline CDR1 and CDR2 sequences are MNHEY and SVGAGI. The CDR3 extends over 13 amino acids. Trimming left V 6 bases short and J 2 bases short, with 10 bases between. The CDR3 loop reads CASRASPNYGYTF. CDR3 in DNA: TGTGCCAGCAGAGCATCACCGAACTATGGCTACACCTTC.

CDR3 in amino acids: CASSETRSGSGNTIYF. In DNA, the CDR3 is TGTGCCAGCAGTGAAACTCGCAGCGGATCTGGAAACACCATATATTTT. The chain carries TRBV2 and TRBJ1-3, with D unclear. V lost 2 bases, J lost 1 base, and 12 bases lay in between. The CDR3 is made up of 16 amino acids. The germline CDR1 and CDR2 sequences are SNHLY and FYNNEI.

This chain joins TRBV10-3 and TRBJ2-6; D is possibly TRBD1 (5 bases). Between the trimmed V and J ends, which lost 3 bases and 3 bases, there was a span of 9 bases. CDR1 is ENHRY and CDR2 is SYGVKD in the germline V gene. CDR3 length: 15 amino acids. CDR3 amino acids: CAISESGYGANVLTF. Here the CDR3 DNA reads TGTGCCATCAGTGAATCAGGGTATGGGGCCAACGTCCTGACTTTC.

This clone was picked up one time. The V and J genes are TRBV5-6 and TRBJ2-3, with 11 bases matching TRBD2. Germline V CDR1 and CDR2: SGHDT, YYEEEE. The CDR3 contains 17 residues. V shed 2 bases and J 6 bases; nucleotides not matched to a gene: 11. CDR3: CASSFTATSGGKDTQYF. As DNA, the CDR3 is TGTGCCAGCAGCTTTACCGCTACTAGCGGGGGAAAGGATACGCAGTATTTT.

The J gene is TRBJ1-4, the V gene TRBV3-1 (or the pseudogene TRBV3-2); 7 nucleotides line up with TRBD1. Looked up from germline, CDR1 is LGHDT and CDR2 is YNNKEL (reference sequence). The CDR3 consists of 16 residues. With 4 bases clipped from V and 1 base from J, the junction kept 6 bases outside the gene matches. The CDR3 bases are TGTGCCAGCAGCCGAACACAGGGGAGAACTAATGAAAAACTGTTTTTT. Its translation is CASSRTQGRTNEKLFF.

This clone was detected once. V gene TRBV7-3 combines with J gene TRBJ2-1; 7 bases are a match to TRBD1. CDR1 SGHTA and CDR2 FQGTGA come from the germline V gene. V lost 5 bases, J lost 13 bases, and 8 bases stayed unmatched. CDR3 length: 12 amino acids. The CDR3 sequence: CASSPTGPPQFF. The DNA for the CDR3 is TGTGCCAGCAGCCCGACAGGGCCCCCTCAGTTCTTC.

The chain employs TRBV28 and TRBJ2-7; possibly TRBD1 for D (9 bases). The CDR3 totals 13 residues. V lost 10 bases, J lost 3 bases, and 16 bases lay in between. From germline, CDR1 is MDHEN and CDR2 SYDVKM. CDR3 region: CATRGGQGYEQYF. CDR3 coding DNA: TGTGCCACCCGGGGGGGACAGGGCTACGAGCAGTACTTC.

The chain couples TRBV21-1 to TRBJ2-7; the D call TRBD2 from the table was never checked on the DNA. TRBV21-1 is tagged as a pseudogene. The CDR3 is 12 amino acids. The CDR3 nucleotides read TGTGCCAGCAGCAGGGGGAGGTTCGAGCAGTACTTC. Amino acid sequence: CASSRGRFEQYF.

The V gene is TRBV14, the J gene TRBJ2-1, with D perhaps matching TRBD1 (5 bases). Germline V lookup: CDR1 SGHDN, CDR2 FVKESK. The CDR3 is 17 residues long. Trimming stripped 1 base from V and 0 bases from J, with 13 bases between. CDR3 sequence: CASSQVPQGISYNEQFF. CDR3 sequence (DNA): TGTGCCAGCAGCCAAGTACCCCAGGGCATCTCCTACAATGAGCAGTTCTTC.

This chain connects TRBV7-8 to TRBJ2-1; 13 bases are shared with TRBD2. This CDR3 comprises 17 residues. Germline CDR1 reads SGHVS; CDR2 reads FQNEAQ. J was trimmed by 4 bases and V by 2 bases; bases with no gene match: 5. CDR3 bases: TGTGCCAGCAGCTTAAAAGGACTAGCGGGGGAGTACAATGAGCAGTTCTTC. It specifies CASSLKGLAGEYNEQFF. Based on the CDR3 plus reference TRBV7-8 and TRBJ2-1, the full variable domain is GAGVSQSPRYKVAKRGQDVALRCDPISGHVSLFWYQQALGQGPEFLTYFQNEAQLDKSGLPSDRFFAERPEGSVSTLKIQRTQQEDSAVYLCASSLKGLAGEYNEQFFGPGTRLTVL.

This rearrangement joins TRBV3-1 (or the pseudogene TRBV3-2) to TRBJ2-2; 7 bases match TRBD2. The CDR3 has 15 amino acids. The germline CDR1 and CDR2 sequences are LGHDT and YNNKEL (reference sequence). The V and J ends lost 3 bases and 3 bases, in that order; junction bases with no gene match: 4. DNA for the CDR3: TGTGCCAGCAGCCAGGCTAGCGGTTACACCGGGGAGCTGTTTTTT. As protein: CASSQASGYTGELFF.

The gene calls are TRBV14 and TRBJ1-2; D is perhaps TRBD1 (5 bases). The V end was cut by 3 bases, the J end by 4 bases, with 18 bases between. This CDR3 comprises 16 residues. Germline V lookup: CDR1 SGHDN, CDR2 FVKESK. DNA of the CDR3: TGTGCCAGCAGCCAGGCACCTTCTACAGGTGCCTATGGCTACACCTTC. This gives the protein CASSQAPSTGAYGYTF. Full variable domain (missing parts from reference TRBV14 and TRBJ1-2): EAGVTQFPSHSVIEKGQTVTLRCDPISGHDNLYWYRRVMGKEIKFLLHFVKESKQDESGMPNNRFLAERTGGTYSTLKVQPAELEDSGVYFCASSQAPSTGAYGYTFGSGTRLTVV.

The chain carries TRBV28 and TRBJ1-1, with 8 bases that match TRBD1. The CDR3 has 14 residues. Per germline, CDR1 MDHEN and CDR2 SYDVKM. The junction had 6 bases not matched to a gene; V was cut back by 3 bases and J by 6 bases. The CDR3 DNA sequence: TGTGCCAGCAGTTTCCGATTGACAGGGGCTGAAGCTTTCTTT. Protein product: CASSFRLTGAEAFF.

V and J are TRBV5-4 and TRBJ2-3, with a tentative D call TRBD1 (6 bases). This CDR3 region has 16 residues. Looked up from germline, CDR1 is SGHNT and CDR2 is YYREEE (reference sequence). V lost 2 bases and J 0 bases, leaving 13 bases between the germline ends. Here the CDR3 reads CASSFGDKGSTDTQYF. The CDR3 coding sequence is TGTGCCAGCAGCTTCGGGGACAAGGGGAGCACAGATACGCAGTATTTT.

This clone was counted once. The genes are TRBV15 and TRBJ1-1; D is perhaps TRBD1 (5 bases). In germline, CDR1 is LNHNV, CDR2 YYDKDF (reference sequence). Trimming stripped 4 bases from V and 10 bases from J, with 13 bases between. The CDR3 consists of 12 residues. This CDR3 is CATSTYQGRAFF. CDR3 nucleotides: TGTGCCACCAGCACCTACCAGGGCAGAGCTTTCTTT.

This clone was observed once. J is TRBJ2-1 and V is TRBV3-1 (or the pseudogene TRBV3-2); the match to TRBD1 covers 7 bases. Germline trimming cut 0 bases from V and 6 bases from J; bases unmatched to any gene: 11. This CDR3 contains 17 residues. Germline V gene lookup returns CDR1 LGHDT and CDR2 YNNKEL (reference sequence). CDR3 nucleotide sequence: TGTGCCAGCAGCCAAGATCTGCGACAGGGTTCCCGCAATGAGCAGTTCTTC. Translating gives CASSQDLRQGSRNEQFF.

The gene calls are TRBV3-1 (or the pseudogene TRBV3-2) and TRBJ2-2; TRBD1 matches 10 bases. V shed 3 bases and J 7 bases; nucleotides not matched to a gene: 8. The length of the CDR3 is 16 residues. Germline loops: CDR1 LGHDT, CDR2 YNNKEL (reference sequence). In nucleotides, the CDR3 is TGTGCCAGCAGCCAGGGACGACAGGGGGCTGGCGGGGAGCTGTTTTTT. Residues: CASSQGRQGAGGELFF.

The chain recombines TRBV11-2 with TRBJ2-5, with 7 bases fitting TRBD2. The V gene end was trimmed by 1 base and the J gene end by 5 bases; junction bases not matched to a gene: 13. The CDR3 contains 17 residues. CDR1 SGHAT and CDR2 FQNNGV come from the germline V gene. The CDR3 DNA follows: TGTGCCAGCAGCTTAGTTCTCAGGCGCCGGGGAGGGGAGACCCAGTACTTC. This encodes CASSLVLRRRGGETQYF.

The chain joins TRBV4-2 to TRBJ2-7; TRBD1 is a possible D gene (5 bases). The germline V gene encodes CDR1 LGHNA and CDR2 YNFKEQ. Trimming stripped 1 base from V and 3 bases from J, with 7 bases between. The CDR3 is made up of 13 amino acids. CDR3 residues: CASSQADSYEQYF. CDR3 in DNA: TGTGCCAGCAGCCAAGCCGACAGCTACGAGCAGTACTTC.